This note documents a single T cell receptor beta chain sequence. No antigen is known for it. The sample holds no much larger clone one base away, and base qualities are not on file. The trial excluded patients who had a history of autoimmune disease or were on systemic immunosuppression. Peripheral blood for TCR sequencing was collected from all dose cohorts at baseline, on cycle 4 day 1, and on cycle 7 day 1. Samples were obtained from an open-label, multicenter, first-in-human phase I dose-escalation trial of ivuxolimab. Adults with locally advanced or metastatic head and neck squamous cell, hepatocellular, melanoma or renal cell carcinoma were enrolled in the trial. Before TCR sequencing, CD4+ T cells and CD8+ T cells from peripheral blood were sorted into separate populations. The sample originates from a study of OX40 agonist ivuxolimab in advanced cancers. For context, the study as a whole: Ivuxolimab was a fully human IgG2 agonistic monoclonal antibody targeting the costimulatory receptor OX40 (CD134). Of the approximately 54 patients in dose escalation, approximately 20 had hepatocellular carcinoma, roughly 15 had melanoma, 9 had renal cell carcinoma and 9 had head and neck cancer. Intravenous ivuxolimab was administered to patients every 2 weeks at six dose levels: 0.01, 0.1, 0.3, 1.5, 3 and 10 mg/kg. Patients were allowed to have had prior anti-PD-1, anti-PD-L1 or anti-CTLA-4 therapy, and 40% to 45% of the dose-escalation patients had previously received checkpoint inhibitors. The purpose of peripheral TCRbeta sequencing was to test whether ivuxolimab changed TCR sequence diversity and led to clonal T-cell expansion. Partial responses were achieved by three dose-escalation patients, of whom one had hepatocellular carcinoma and two had cutaneous melanoma. The paper reports the monotherapy dose-escalation portion (N of about 47 patients) of the phase I ivuxolimab trial. In the dose-escalation cohort, around 80% of patients were male, and the mean age was around 60 years with a range of about 20 to 80. Paper-wide results and their limitations: In the 0.1-3.0 mg/kg groups, partial responders had among the lowest normalized peripheral clonal expansion, particularly in CD8+ T cells. At doses of 0.1 to 3.0 mg/kg, clonal expansion of both CD4+ and CD8+ blood T cells was observed from baseline to week 6. Low levels of normalized T-cell clonal expansion were also shown by some nonresponding patients. After ivuxolimab, CD8+ T cells had more expanded clones than CD4+ T cells on average. Which antigens the clonally expanded peripheral T cells were specific for was not determined.

To sequence the TCRbeta CDR3 region, genomic DNA was isolated from the sorted cells. TCRbeta CDR3 regions were sequenced using the immunoSEQ Assay. TCRdb mirrors the immuneACCESS table, restricted to in-frame sequences. Some clones are absent from its copies; in checked studies, under half trace to an unresolved V gene, and the reason for the others is unknown. In this sample the table shows roughly 49,000 clones, under 90% of which occur a single time. The ten most abundant clones make up 5.5% to 7% of the sample. Counted from cysteine to phenylalanine, this CDR3 has 15 amino acids. The retained sequence is limited to the CDR3, 45 bases, with the frame set at the first base. According to the germline V gene (reference sequence), CDR1 reads SGHKS and CDR2 reads YYEKEE. Relative to germline, V is missing 0 bases and J is missing 7 bases, with 7 bases of the junction outside any gene match.

This receptor was taken from an adult with an advanced solid tumor such as melanoma, head and neck, liver or kidney cancer. The chain joins TRBV5-5 to TRBJ1-1; 9 junctional bases match TRBD1. Sequencing used CD4+ or CD8+ T cells sorted from blood, obtained in a trial of the OX40 agonist ivuxolimab. The CDR3 has the sequence CASSLVGQGGFEAFF. The sequenced DNA: TGTGCCAGCAGCTTGGTGGGACAGGGTGGGTTTGAAGCTTTCTTT.